This T cell receptor (beta chain) was obtained from a study of breast tumors, draining lymph nodes, adjacent tissues. Study-level points and caveats: Most tumor T cells seemingly derive from lymph node, then expand in tumor. Compared with basal-like, luminal-like tumors shared significantly more repertoire with nontumor tissue. Compared with lymph nodes, tumors were less diverse; compared with nontumor tissue, more.

This CDR3 has 17 amino acids. J was trimmed by 0 bases and V by 6 bases; bases with no gene match: 13. Germline values: CDR1 DFQATT, CDR2 SNEGSKA (reference sequence). Axillary draining lymph nodes of breast cancer patients supplied the node samples. TCRdb re-analysed the multiplex PCR reads in MiXCR, keeping a single row per CDR3 protein. This sample carries approximately 90,000 distinct CDR3 sequences, approximately 30% of them seen once, and the ten largest clones take over 7.5%. This clonotype has at least ten counts. What it binds is not known. This receptor was taken from a female donor with breast cancer. Some clones in this sample may be carry-over from other donors' samples. Sequencing used axillary lymph node tissue. V is TRBV20-1 and J is TRBJ2-3; 9 bases match TRBD2. The CDR3 region has the DNA TGCAGTGCCCATACAGGATTTACTAGCGGGAGCACAGATACGCAGTATTTT. Protein sequence: CSAHTGFTSGSTDTQYF.